This T cell receptor (beta chain) was sequenced during a study of CD4+ T cells in melanoma. General study results and limits: CD8+ T cell, macrophage and B cell function reportedly correlated with neoantigen-specific CD4+ T cells.

The protocol was immunoSEQ multiplex PCR, while the TCRdb copy is restricted to in-frame clones and leaves out a portion. The table has about 140,000 clones, nearly 95% seen once. About this clone itself: The antigen remains undetermined.

The CDR3 covers 15 residues. Germline V CDR1 and CDR2: SGHTA, FQGTGA. The V and J ends lost 5 bases and 1 base, in that order; junction bases with no gene match: 7. The chain recombines TRBV7-3 with TRBJ2-5, with 7 bases aligning to TRBD1. The clonotype was recovered from a human donor with melanoma. CDR3 loop: CASSRFGTVQETQYF. The DNA of the CDR3 is TGTGCCAGCAGCCGCTTTGGGACAGTCCAAGAGACCCAGTACTTC.